Following are 14 T cell receptor beta chains from one sample sequenced in a study of vaccination and CD4 T cells after COVID-19. At the Johns Hopkins FTIC core, DNA taken from cultured CD4+ T cells was sequenced by way of the Oncomine TCR Beta short-read assay. TCRdb called the PCR reads again in MiXCR, with one record for every CDR3 protein. The sample yields about 14,000 distinct CDR3 sequences, 63% seen once. What these receptors recognize is not known. Treatment specified: roughly 10-day PBMC culture with coronavirus spike peptide pools or control peptides (ViraFEST assay). The sequenced material came from CD4+ T cells from blood, cultured in vitro. These receptors all come from a human donor who had recovered from COVID-19.

In its sample, this clonotype ranks as medium-sized. This chain joins TRBV20-1 and TRBJ1-5, with TRBD1 matching 7 bases. The CDR3 runs to 16 residues. Per the germline V gene, CDR1 is DFQATT and CDR2 is SNEGSKA (reference sequence). The trim removed 5 bases at V and 6 bases at J, leaving 16 bases unmatched. The CDR3 region is CSALKGGRGSIQPQHF. The CDR3 region has the DNA TGCAGTGCTCTCAAAGGGGGCAGGGGCTCGATTCAGCCCCAGCATTTT.

The chain carries TRBV5-1 and TRBJ1-2; tentatively, D is TRBD1 (5 bases). This CDR3 has 14 residues. The V end was cut by 0 bases, the J end by 2 bases, with 8 bases between. Germline CDR1 SGHRS, CDR2 YFSETQ. The chain's CDR3 is CASSLAGGNYGYTF. The CDR3 bases are TGCGCCAGCAGCTTGGCTGGGGGGAACTATGGCTACACCTTC.

The CDR3, as DNA: TGCAGTGCTAGAGATCCGGGACATCCCGGGGAGCTGTTTTTT. It specifies CSARDPGHPGELFF. The chain has TRBV20-1 and TRBJ2-2, with D maybe TRBD1 (6 bases). CDR1 and CDR2 from the germline V gene are DFQATT and SNEGSKA (reference sequence). The CDR3 has 14 residues. Trimming left V 0 bases short and J 6 bases short, with 11 bases between.

The J gene is TRBJ2-1, the V gene TRBV6-1; D is unresolved. This CDR3 has 14 amino acids. V was shortened by 4 bases and J by 5 bases, with 12 bases between the two germline ends. From germline, CDR1 is MNHNS and CDR2 SASEGT. CDR3 amino acids: CASSGSMTNNEQFF. CDR3 nucleotides: TGTGCCAGCAGTGGCTCTATGACAAACAATGAGCAGTTCTTC.

V and J are TRBV12-3 or TRBV12-4 and TRBJ2-5; perhaps D is TRBD1 or TRBD2 (5 bases each). Trimming pared 6 bases from V and 5 bases from J, leaving 22 bases between. This CDR3 is built from 16 residues. CDR3 sequence (DNA): TGTGCCAGCAGCACCCGGGACCGACTGTATCGGGAGACCCAGTACTTC. Translating gives CASSTRDRLYRETQYF.

In DNA, the CDR3 is TGTGCCAGCAGTGAACAGCAGACCACCGGGGAGCTGTTTTTT. Translated: CASSEQQTTGELFF. V and J are TRBV6-1 and TRBJ2-2; D ambiguous. The CDR3 spans 14 residues. With 2 bases removed from V and 4 bases from J, the gap between germline ends came to 8 bases. From germline, CDR1 is MNHNS and CDR2 SASEGT.

The rearrangement joins TRBV12-3 or TRBV12-4 to TRBJ1-1; D is unresolved. CDR3 length: 15 residues. V was clipped by 4 bases and J by 1 base, with 13 bases between them. The DNA for the CDR3 is TGTGCCAGCAGTTACTACCGGACCGCGAACACTGAAGCTTTCTTT. Translated, it gives CASSYYRTANTEAFF.

This clonotype occurred a few times. V is TRBV12-3 or TRBV12-4 and J is TRBJ1-3; D not resolved. V gave up 3 bases and J gave up 2 bases, with 2 bases separating them. The CDR3 runs 12 residues. CDR3 sequence reads: CASSFAGNTIYF. The DNA for the CDR3 is TGTGCCAGCAGTTTTGCTGGAAACACCATATATTTT.

A few counts support this clonotype. The chain links TRBV10-3 to TRBJ2-7; the match to TRBD1 covers 8 bases. This CDR3 has 15 residues. The germline V gene has CDR1 ENHRY and CDR2 SYGVKD. V was pared by 3 bases and J by 6 bases, with 10 bases of the junction left unmatched. The CDR3 nucleotides are TGTGCCATCAGTGATTCTACAGGGGGGAGGCGCGAGCAGTACTTC. As protein: CAISDSTGGRREQYF.

The genes are TRBV20-1 and TRBJ1-2, with 7 bases fitting TRBD1. The CDR3 totals 14 residues. Germline-derived CDR1 and CDR2 are DFQATT and SNEGSKA (reference sequence). V lost 6 bases to trimming and J lost 0 bases; unmatched junction nucleotides: 7. In DNA form, the CDR3 reads TGCAGTGCAATGCAGGGGGAAGCTAACTATGGCTACACCTTC. Its protein is CSAMQGEANYGYTF.

The chain employs TRBV20-1 and TRBJ2-7, with D unresolved. The CDR3 is 13 residues long. Trimming pared 3 bases from V and 0 bases from J, leaving 9 bases between. CDR1 is DFQATT, CDR2 SNEGSKA, per germline (reference sequence). The CDR3 region has the DNA TGCAGTGCTAGTGTCACAAGCTCCTACGAGCAGTACTTC. This codes for CSASVTSSYEQYF.

The V call is TRBV5-4, the J call TRBJ1-2; tentative D call: TRBD1 (6 bases). V shed 0 bases and J shed 4 bases, with 19 bases lying between them. This CDR3 region has 17 residues. Germline V CDR1 and CDR2: SGHNT, YYREEE (reference sequence). The CDR3 bases are TGTGCCAGCAGCTTGGCATCACCTCTACAGGGAGGCTATGGCTACACCTTC. Residues: CASSLASPLQGGYGYTF.

This clonotype was observed a few times. V usage is TRBV6-1 and J usage is TRBJ2-3; no clear D. CDR1 is MNHNS and CDR2 is SASEGT in the germline V gene. This CDR3 contains 11 residues. The V and J ends lost 4 bases and 5 bases respectively, with 4 bases between them. CDR3 sequence: CASSGGDTQYF. In nucleotides, the CDR3 is TGTGCCAGCAGTGGGGGAGATACGCAGTATTTT.

The gene calls are TRBV12-3 or TRBV12-4 and TRBJ2-5; D gene uncertain. Trimming removed 5 bases from V and 6 bases from J, with 10 bases in between. CDR3 length: 12 amino acids. CDR3 sequence reads: CASSLSSKTQYF. The CDR3 DNA reads as TGTGCCAGCAGTCTGTCCTCGAAGACCCAGTACTTC.